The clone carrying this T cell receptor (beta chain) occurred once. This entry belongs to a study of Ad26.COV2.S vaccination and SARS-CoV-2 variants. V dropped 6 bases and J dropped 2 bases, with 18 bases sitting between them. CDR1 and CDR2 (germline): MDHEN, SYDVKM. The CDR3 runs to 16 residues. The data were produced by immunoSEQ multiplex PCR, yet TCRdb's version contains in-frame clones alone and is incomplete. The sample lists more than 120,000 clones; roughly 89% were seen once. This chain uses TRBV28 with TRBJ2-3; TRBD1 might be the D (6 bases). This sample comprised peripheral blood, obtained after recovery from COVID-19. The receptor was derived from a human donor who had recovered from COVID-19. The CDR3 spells CASSHTGISNTDTQYF. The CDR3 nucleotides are TGTGCCAGCAGCCACACAGGGATTAGTAACACAGATACGCAGTATTTT.